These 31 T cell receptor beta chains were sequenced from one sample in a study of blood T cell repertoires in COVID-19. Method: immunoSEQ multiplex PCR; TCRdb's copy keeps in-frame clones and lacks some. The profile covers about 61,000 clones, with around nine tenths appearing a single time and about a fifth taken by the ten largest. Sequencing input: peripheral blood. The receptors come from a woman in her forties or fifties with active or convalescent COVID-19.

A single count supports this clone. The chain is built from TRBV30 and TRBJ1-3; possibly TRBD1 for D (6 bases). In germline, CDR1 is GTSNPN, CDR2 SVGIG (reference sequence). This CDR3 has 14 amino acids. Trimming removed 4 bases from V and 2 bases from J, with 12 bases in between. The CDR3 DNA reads TGTGCCTGGACTCTGGGGGCTGCTGGAAACACCATATATTTT. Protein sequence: CAWTLGAAGNTIYF.

The CDR3 nucleotides read TGTGCCTGGAGTGCTGTCGGCGGGGAGCTGTTTTTT. It is translated as CAWSAVGGELFF. V is TRBV30 and J is TRBJ2-2; no reliable D call. Germline V gives CDR1 GTSNPN, CDR2 SVGIG (reference sequence). Between the trimmed V and J ends, which lost 1 base and 7 bases, there was a span of 7 bases. The CDR3 totals 12 residues.

The CDR3 spells CASSLQGSGGYTF. The CDR3 DNA follows: TGTGCCAGCAGTTTACAGGGGTCAGGTGGCTACACCTTC. The genes are TRBV7-9 and TRBJ1-2, with 7 bases identical to TRBD1. The V and J ends lost 6 bases and 7 bases, in that order; junction bases with no gene match: 8. CDR3 size: 13 residues. Germline V gene lookup returns CDR1 SEHNR and CDR2 FQNEAQ (reference sequence).

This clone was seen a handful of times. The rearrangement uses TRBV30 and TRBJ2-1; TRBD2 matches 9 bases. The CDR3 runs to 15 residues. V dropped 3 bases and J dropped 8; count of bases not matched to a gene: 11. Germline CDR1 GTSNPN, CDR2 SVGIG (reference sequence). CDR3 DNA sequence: TGTGCCTGGAGGGAACCCTCTCTAGCGGGATATGAGCAGTTCTTC. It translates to CAWREPSLAGYEQFF.

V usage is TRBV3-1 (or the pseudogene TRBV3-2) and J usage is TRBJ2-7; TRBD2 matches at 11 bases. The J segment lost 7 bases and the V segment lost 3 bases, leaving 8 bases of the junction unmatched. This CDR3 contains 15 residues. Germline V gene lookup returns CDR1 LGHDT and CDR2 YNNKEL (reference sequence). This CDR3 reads CASSQMTSGTEEQYF. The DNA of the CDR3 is TGTGCCAGCAGCCAGATGACTAGCGGGACGGAAGAGCAGTACTTC.

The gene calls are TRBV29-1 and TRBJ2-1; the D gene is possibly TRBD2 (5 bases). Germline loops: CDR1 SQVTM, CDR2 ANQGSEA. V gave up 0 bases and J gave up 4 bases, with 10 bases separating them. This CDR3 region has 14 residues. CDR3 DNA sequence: TGCAGCGTTGAAGACCCCGGGAAATACAATGAGCAGTTCTTC. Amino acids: CSVEDPGKYNEQFF.

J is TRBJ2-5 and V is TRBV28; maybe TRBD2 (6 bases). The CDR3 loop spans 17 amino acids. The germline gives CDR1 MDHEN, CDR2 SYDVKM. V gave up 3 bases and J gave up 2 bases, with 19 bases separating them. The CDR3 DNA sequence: TGTGCCAGCAGTTTGGAAGGGTGGGCAGGACTACAAGAGACCCAGTACTTC. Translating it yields CASSLEGWAGLQETQYF.

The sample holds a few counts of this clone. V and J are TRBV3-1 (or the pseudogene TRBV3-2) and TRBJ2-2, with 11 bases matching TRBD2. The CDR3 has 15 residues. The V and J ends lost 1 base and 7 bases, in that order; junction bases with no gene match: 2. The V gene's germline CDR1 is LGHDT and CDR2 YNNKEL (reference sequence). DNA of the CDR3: TGTGCCAGCAGCCAAGGAGGGACTAGCGGCGGGGAGCTGTTTTTT. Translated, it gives CASSQGGTSGGELFF.

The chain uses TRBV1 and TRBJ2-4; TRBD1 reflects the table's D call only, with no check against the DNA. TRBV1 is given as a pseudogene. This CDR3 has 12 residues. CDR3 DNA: TGCACCAGCAGCCAACCATCGGACAGGGAGGACTTC. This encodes CTSSQPSDREDF.

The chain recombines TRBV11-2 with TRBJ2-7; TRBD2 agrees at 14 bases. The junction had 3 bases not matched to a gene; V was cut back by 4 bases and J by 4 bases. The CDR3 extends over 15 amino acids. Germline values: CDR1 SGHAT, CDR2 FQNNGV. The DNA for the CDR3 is TGTGCCAGCAGCTACGGGACTAGCGGGGGTTACGAGCAGTACTTC. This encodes CASSYGTSGGYEQYF.

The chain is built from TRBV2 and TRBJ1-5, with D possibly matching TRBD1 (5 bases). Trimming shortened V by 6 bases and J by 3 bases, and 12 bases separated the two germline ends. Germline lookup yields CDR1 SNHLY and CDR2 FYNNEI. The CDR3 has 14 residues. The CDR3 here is CASRATVSNQPQHF. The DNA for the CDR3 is TGTGCCAGCAGAGCGACAGTATCCAATCAGCCCCAGCATTTT.

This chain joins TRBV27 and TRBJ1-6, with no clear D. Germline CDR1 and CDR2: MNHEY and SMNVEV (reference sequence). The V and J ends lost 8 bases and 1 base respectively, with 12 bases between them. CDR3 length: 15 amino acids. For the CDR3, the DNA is TGTGCCAGCCGACCCGGAGGATCCTATAATTCACCCCTCCACTTT. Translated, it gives CASRPGGSYNSPLHF.

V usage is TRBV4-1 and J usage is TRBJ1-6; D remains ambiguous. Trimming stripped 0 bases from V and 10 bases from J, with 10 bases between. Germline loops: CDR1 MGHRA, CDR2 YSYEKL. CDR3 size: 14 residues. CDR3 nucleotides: TGCGCCAGCAGCCAAGACGGGTTGAGGTCACCCCTCCACTTT. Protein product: CASSQDGLRSPLHF.

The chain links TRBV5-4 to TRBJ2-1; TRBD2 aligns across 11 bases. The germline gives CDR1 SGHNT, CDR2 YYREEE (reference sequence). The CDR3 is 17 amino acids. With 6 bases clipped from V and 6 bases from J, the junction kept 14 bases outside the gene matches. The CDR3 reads CASIRSGGTSGFNEQFF. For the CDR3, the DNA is TGTGCCAGCATACGTTCGGGAGGGACTAGCGGATTCAATGAGCAGTTCTTC.

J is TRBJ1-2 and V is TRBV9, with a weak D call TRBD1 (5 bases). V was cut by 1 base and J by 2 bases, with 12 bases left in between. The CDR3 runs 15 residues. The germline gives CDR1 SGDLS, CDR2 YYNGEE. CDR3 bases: TGTGCCAGCAGCGTAAATAGGGGAAAAAACTATGGCTACACCTTC. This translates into CASSVNRGKNYGYTF.

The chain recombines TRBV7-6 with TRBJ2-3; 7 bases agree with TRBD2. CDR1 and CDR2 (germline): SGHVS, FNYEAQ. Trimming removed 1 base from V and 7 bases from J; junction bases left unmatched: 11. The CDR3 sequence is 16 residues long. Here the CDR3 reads CASSLGRRGKVNTQYF. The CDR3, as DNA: TGTGCCAGCAGCTTAGGGAGGCGGGGGAAGGTCAATACGCAGTATTTT.

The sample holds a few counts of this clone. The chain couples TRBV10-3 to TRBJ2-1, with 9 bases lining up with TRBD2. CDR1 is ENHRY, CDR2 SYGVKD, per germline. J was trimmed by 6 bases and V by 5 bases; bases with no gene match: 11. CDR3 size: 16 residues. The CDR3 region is CAISPNIAGEGNEQFF. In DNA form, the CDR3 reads TGTGCCATCAGTCCTAATATAGCGGGAGAAGGCAATGAGCAGTTCTTC.

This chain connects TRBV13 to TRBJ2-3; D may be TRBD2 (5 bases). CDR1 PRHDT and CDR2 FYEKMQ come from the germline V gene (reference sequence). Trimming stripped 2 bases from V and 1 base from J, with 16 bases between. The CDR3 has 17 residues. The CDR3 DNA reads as TGTGCCAGCAGCTTAACTCGGACTCCCCGTCGCACAGATACGCAGTATTTT. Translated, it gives CASSLTRTPRRTDTQYF.

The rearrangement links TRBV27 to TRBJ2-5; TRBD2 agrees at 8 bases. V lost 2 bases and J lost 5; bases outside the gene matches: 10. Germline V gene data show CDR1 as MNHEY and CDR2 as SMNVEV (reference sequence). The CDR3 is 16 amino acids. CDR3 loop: CASSLGAGGSHETQYF. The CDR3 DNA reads TGTGCCAGCAGTTTAGGTGCGGGGGGCTCTCATGAGACCCAGTACTTC.

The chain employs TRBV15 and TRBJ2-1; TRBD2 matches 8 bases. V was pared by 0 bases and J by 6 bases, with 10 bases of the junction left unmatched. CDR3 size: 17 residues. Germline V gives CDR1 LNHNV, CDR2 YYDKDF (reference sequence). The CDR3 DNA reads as TGTGCCACCAGCAGAGATCGTGGAAGCGGGAGAGGCAATGAGCAGTTCTTC. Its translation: CATSRDRGSGRGNEQFF.

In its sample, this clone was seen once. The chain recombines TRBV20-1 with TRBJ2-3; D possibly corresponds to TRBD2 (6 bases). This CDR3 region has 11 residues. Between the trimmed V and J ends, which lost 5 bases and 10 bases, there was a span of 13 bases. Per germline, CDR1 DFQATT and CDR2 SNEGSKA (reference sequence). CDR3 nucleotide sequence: TGCAGTGCTCCAACCGGGACTTCGCAGTATTTT. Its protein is CSAPTGTSQYF.

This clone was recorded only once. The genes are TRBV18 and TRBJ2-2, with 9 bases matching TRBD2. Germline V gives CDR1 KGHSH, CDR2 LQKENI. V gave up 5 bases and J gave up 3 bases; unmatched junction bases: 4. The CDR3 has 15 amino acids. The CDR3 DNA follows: TGTGCCAGCTCATCAAGACTAGCGGACACCGGGGAGCTGTTTTTT. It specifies CASSSRLADTGELFF.

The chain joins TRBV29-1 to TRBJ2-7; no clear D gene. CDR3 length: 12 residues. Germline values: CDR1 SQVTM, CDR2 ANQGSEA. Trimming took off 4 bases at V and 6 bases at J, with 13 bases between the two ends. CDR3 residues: CSVGPGSGEQYF. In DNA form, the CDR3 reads TGCAGCGTTGGGCCCGGGTCGGGCGAGCAGTACTTC.

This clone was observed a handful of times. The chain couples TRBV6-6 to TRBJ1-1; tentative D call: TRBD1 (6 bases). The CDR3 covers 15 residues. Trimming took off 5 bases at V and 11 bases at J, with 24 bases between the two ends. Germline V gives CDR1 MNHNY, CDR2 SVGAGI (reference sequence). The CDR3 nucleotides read TGTGCCAGCAGTCCTACCGAGATTTACAGGGATCACGCTTTCTTT. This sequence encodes CASSPTEIYRDHAFF.

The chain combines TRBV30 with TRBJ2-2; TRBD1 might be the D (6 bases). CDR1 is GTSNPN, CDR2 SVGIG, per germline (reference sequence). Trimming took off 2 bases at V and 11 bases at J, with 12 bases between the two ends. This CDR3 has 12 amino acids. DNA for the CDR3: TGTGCCTGGAGTTACAGGGAAGTAGAGCTGTTTTTT. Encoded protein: CAWSYREVELFF.

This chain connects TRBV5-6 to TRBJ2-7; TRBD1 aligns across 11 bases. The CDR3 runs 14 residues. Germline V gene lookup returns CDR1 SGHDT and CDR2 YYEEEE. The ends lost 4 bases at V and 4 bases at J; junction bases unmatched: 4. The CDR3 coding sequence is TGTGCCAGCAGCGGACAGGGGGCTTTGTACGAGCAGTACTTC. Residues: CASSGQGALYEQYF.

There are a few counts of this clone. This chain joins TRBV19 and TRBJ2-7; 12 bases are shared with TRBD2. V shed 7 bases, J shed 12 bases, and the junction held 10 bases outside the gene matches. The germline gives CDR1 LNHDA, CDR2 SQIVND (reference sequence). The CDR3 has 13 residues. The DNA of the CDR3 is TGTGCCAGTAAGGGACTAGCGGGCCCCTCGCGGTACTTC. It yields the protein CASKGLAGPSRYF.

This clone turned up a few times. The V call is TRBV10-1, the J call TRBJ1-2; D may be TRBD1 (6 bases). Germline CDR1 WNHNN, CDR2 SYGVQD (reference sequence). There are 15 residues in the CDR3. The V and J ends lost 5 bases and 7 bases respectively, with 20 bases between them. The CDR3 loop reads CASSNTRGPTIGYTF. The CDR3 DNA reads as TGCGCCAGCAGTAACACCAGGGGCCCTACTATTGGCTACACCTTC.

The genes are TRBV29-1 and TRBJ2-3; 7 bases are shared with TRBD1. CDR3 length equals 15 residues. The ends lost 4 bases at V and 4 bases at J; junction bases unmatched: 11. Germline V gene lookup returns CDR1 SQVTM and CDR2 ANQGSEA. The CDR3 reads CSVVNRGRGADTQYF. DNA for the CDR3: TGCAGCGTTGTGAACAGGGGTAGGGGTGCAGATACGCAGTATTTT.

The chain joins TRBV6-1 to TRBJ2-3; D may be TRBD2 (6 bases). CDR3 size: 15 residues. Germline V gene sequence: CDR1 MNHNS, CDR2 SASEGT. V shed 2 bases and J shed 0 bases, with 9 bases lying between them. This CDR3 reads CASSESSGSTDTQYF. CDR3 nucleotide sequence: TGTGCCAGCAGTGAATCGAGCGGGAGCACAGATACGCAGTATTTT.

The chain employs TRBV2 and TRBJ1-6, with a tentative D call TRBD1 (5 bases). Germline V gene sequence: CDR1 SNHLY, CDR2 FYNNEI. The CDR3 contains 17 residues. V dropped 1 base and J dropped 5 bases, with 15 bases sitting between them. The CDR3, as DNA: TGTGCCAGCAGTGAAGGCGGGGGGGGGTTTAATAATTCACCCCTCCACTTT. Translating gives CASSEGGGGFNNSPLHF.